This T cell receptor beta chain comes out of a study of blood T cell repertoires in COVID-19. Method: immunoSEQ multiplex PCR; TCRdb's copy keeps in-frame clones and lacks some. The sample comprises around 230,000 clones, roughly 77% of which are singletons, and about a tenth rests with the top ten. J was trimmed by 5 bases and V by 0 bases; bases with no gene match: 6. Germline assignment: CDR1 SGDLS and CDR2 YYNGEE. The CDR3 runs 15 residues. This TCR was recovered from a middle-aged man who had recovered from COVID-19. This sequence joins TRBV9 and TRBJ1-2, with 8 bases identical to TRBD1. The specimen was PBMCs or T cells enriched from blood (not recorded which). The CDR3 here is CASSVEAGGGYGYTF. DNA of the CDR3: TGTGCCAGCAGCGTAGAGGCAGGGGGCGGATATGGCTACACCTTC.